There are a few counts of the clone carrying this T cell receptor (beta chain). Its antigen is unidentified. These data come from a study of vaccination and CD4 T cells after COVID-19. Background on the study: Cells were stimulated with overlapping spike peptide pools from SARS-CoV-2, HCoV-NL63, HCoV-OC43 and HCoV-229E.

Broader study findings: Median SARS-CoV-2-reactive clonotype numbers went from 21 to 38; this increase was not significant.

The CDR3 sequence is 13 residues long. Per germline, CDR1 GTSNPN and CDR2 SVGIG (reference sequence). Trimming shortened V by 0 bases and J by 3 bases, and 6 bases separated the two germline ends. The assay that was used to sequence DNA from cultured CD4+ T cells was the Oncomine TCR Beta short-read assay. Genomic DNA was isolated from CD4+ T cells that had been cultured. Each CDR3 protein is one row after TCRdb ran MiXCR on the PCR reads. The table lists about 21,000 distinct CDR3 sequences, 62% of them singletons. Treatment reported: approximately 9-day PBMC culture with coronavirus spike peptide pools or control peptides (ViraFEST assay).

V and J are TRBV30 and TRBJ1-5, with D unclear. This TCR derives from a human donor who received a COVID-19 vaccine. Sequencing used CD4+ T cells from blood, cultured in vitro, obtained before SARS-CoV-2 vaccination. The CDR3 DNA sequence: TGTGCCTGGAGTGTAGCGGTCAATCAGCCCCAGCATTTT. The encoded protein is CAWSVAVNQPQHF. The whole variable domain, remainder taken from reference TRBV30 and TRBJ1-5, is SQTIHQWPATLVQPVGSPLSLECTVEGTSNPNLYWYRQAAGRGLQLLFYSVGIGQISSEVPQNLSASRPQDRQFILSSKKLLLSDSGFYLCAWSVAVNQPQHFGDGTRLSIL.